The 5 T cell receptor beta chains in this list originate from one sample, sequenced in a study of T cell clonality in common variable immunodeficiency. Some clones are missing from TCRdb's copy, which holds only in-frame ones; the method was immunoSEQ multiplex PCR. Observed in the sample are more than 35,000 clones, none of them singletons. Sequencing was carried out using peripheral blood mononuclear cells. The receptors stem from a person aged 18 to 69 in good health.

Ten or more counts support this clone. The sequence runs out 3 residues before the end of the CDR3; the remainder is reconstructed from the germline J gene. This chain uses TRBV10-2 with TRBJ1-5; D not certain. The CDR3 is 14 residues long. The germline V and J ends were trimmed by 0 bases and 6 bases, with 9 bases remaining between them. Germline V lookup: CDR1 WSHSY, CDR2 SAAADI. The CDR3 loop is CASSESGRIQPQHF. The CDR3 DNA, read in part, is TGCGCCAGCAGTGAGTCGGGCAGAATTCAGCCC.

At least ten counts were recorded for this clone. The read ends 3 residues early relative to the CDR3; the germline J gene fills the gap. The V and J genes are TRBV20-1 and TRBJ1-5; 8 positions agree with TRBD1. The CDR3 extends over 13 amino acids. CDR1 and CDR2 (germline): DFQATT, SNEGSKA (reference sequence). Germline trimming cut 3 bases from V and 6 bases from J; bases unmatched to any gene: 4. The CDR3 DNA, read in part, is TGCAGTGCTAGGGGCAGGGGGCTTCAGCCC. Protein: CSARGRGLQP. The full CDR3 protein reads CSARGRGLQPQHF.

This clone has at least ten counts. With the read ending 3 residues before the CDR3 end, the germline J gene is used to fill in that end. The chain couples TRBV20-1 to TRBJ1-1; TRBD1 might be the D (5 bases). Germline values: CDR1 DFQATT, CDR2 SNEGSKA (reference sequence). The V end was cut by 5 bases, the J end by 5 bases, with 18 bases between. The CDR3 spans 14 residues. The CDR3 bases that were read are TGCAGTGCTTCAGCTGGGGCCGACGGGACTGAA. Its translation is CSASAGADGTE. The whole CDR3 protein reads CSASAGADGTEAFF.

This clone has ten or more counts. The CDR3 extends 3 residues past the end of the read, so its final part is completed from the germline J gene. This chain connects TRBV4-1 to TRBJ1-2, with TRBD1 as a possible D gene (6 bases). This CDR3 contains 16 residues. Trimming stripped 0 bases from V and 4 bases from J, with 15 bases between. In germline, CDR1 is MGHRA, CDR2 YSYEKL. The CDR3: CASSQDWGRGGYGYTF. The covered CDR3 bases are TGCGCCAGCAGCCAAGATTGGGGCAGGGGTGGCTATGGC.

This clone came up many times. The CDR3 end is not reached by the read, which stops 3 residues before it; the germline J gene fills it in. This chain connects TRBV5-1 to TRBJ1-2; maybe TRBD1 (6 bases). The CDR3 sequence is 15 residues long. V shed 0 bases and J shed 5 bases, with 14 bases lying between them. Germline V gene sequence: CDR1 SGHRS, CDR2 YFSETQ. CDR3 DNA, as far as it was read: TGCGCCAGCAGCTTGGAACGGGGGGCGTCATATGGC. Translation: CASSLERGASYG. The full CDR3 is CASSLERGASYGYTF. The variable domain in full, with the rest retrieved from reference TRBV5-1 and TRBJ1-2, is KAGVTQTPRYLIKTRGQQVTLSCSPISGHRSVSWYQQTPGQGLQFLFEYFSETQRNKGNFPGRFSGRQFSNSRSEMNVSTLELGDSALYLCASSLERGASYGYTFGSGTRLTVV.